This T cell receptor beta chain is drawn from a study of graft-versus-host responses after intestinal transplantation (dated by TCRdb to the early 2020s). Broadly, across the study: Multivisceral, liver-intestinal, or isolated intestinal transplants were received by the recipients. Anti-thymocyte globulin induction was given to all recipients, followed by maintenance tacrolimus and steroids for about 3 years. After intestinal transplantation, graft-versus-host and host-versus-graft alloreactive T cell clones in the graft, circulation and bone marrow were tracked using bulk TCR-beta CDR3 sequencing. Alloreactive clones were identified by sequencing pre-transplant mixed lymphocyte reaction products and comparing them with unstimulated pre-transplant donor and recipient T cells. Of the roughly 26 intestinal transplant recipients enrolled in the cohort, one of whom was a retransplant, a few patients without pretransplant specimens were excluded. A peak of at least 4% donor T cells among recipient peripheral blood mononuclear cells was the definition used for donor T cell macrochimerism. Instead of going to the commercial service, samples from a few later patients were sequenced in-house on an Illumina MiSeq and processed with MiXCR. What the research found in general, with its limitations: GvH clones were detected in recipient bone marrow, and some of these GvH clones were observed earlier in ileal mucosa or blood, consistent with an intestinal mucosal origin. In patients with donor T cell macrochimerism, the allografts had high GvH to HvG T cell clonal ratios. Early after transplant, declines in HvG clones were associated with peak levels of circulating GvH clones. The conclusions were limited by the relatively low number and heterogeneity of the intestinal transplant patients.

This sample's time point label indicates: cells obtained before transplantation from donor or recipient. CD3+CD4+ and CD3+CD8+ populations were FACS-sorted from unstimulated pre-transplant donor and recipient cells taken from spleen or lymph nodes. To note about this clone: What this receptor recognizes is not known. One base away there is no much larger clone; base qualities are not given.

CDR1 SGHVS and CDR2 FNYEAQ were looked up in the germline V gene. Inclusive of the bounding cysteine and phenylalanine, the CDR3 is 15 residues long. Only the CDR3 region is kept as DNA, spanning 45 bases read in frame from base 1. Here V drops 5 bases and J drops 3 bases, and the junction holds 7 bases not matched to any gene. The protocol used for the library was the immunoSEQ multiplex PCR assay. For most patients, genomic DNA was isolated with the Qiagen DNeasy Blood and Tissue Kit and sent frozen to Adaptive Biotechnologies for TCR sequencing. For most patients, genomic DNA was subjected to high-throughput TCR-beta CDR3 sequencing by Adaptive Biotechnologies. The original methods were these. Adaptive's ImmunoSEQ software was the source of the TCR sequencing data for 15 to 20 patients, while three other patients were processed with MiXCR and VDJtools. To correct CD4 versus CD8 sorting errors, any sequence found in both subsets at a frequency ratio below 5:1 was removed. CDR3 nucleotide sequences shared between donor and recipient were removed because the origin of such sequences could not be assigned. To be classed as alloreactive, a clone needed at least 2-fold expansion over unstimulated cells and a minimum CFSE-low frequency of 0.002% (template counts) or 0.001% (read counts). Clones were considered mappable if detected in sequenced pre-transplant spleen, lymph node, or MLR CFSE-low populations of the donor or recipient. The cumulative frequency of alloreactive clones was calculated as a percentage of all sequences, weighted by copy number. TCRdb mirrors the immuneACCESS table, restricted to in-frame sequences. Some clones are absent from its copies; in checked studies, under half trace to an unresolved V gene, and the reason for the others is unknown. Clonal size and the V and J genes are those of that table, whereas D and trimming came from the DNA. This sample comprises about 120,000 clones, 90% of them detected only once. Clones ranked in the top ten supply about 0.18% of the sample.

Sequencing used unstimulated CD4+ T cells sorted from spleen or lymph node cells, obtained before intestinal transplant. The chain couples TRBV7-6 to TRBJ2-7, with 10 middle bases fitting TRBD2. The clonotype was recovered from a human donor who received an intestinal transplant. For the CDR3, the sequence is CASSPDLAGDYEQYF. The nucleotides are TGTGCCAGCAGCCCAGACCTAGCGGGGGACTACGAGCAGTACTTC.